This T cell receptor beta chain came from a study of vaccination effects on CD4 cells after COVID-19. Turning to this clone: The antigen remains undetermined.

Profiled with immunoSEQ multiplex PCR; TCRdb holds only in-frame clones, not every one. Counted here are 42,000 or so clones, about 68% occurring once; the ten biggest clones make up over 25%. The CDR3 is 16 residues long. Trimming stripped 2 bases from V and 0 bases from J, with 13 bases between. The germline V gene has CDR1 MNHEY and CDR2 SVGAGI. Sequencing was preceded by expansion of antigen-specific CD4+ T cells with viral peptide pools in the ViraFEST assay. Having been cultured for 10 days, the cells underwent CD4+ T cell isolation. The person was diagnosed with PCR-confirmed SARS-CoV-2 infection between March and December 2020.

The sample consisted of CD4+ T cells from PBMCs cultured with a peptide pool, taken before COVID-19 vaccination. This sequence originates from a human donor who had a prior SARS-CoV-2 infection. V gene TRBV6-5 combines with J gene TRBJ1-1; D is perhaps TRBD1 (5 bases). The DNA of the CDR3 is TGTGCCAGCAGTTACAACCGTAGGGGCTTGAACACTGAAGCTTTCTTT. This translates into CASSYNRRGLNTEAFF.